The clone carrying this T cell receptor (beta chain) was detected many times. For TCRbeta, the library was prepared with unique molecular identifiers. TCRdb processed the PCR reads anew with MiXCR; each CDR3 protein has one entry. The data show 400,000 to 450,000 distinct CDR3 sequences, about 45% seen once. The source of the sample is a study of T-cell reconstitution after alpha-beta-depleted transplantation in children. V trimming: 4 bases; J trimming: 4 bases; junction bases outside the gene matches: 8. Germline loops: CDR1 SGHRS, CDR2 YFSETQ. The CDR3 totals 15 residues. This clonotype was obtained from a girl aged 2-10 years with aplastic anemia, due to receive a stem cell transplant. The sequences come from PBMCs, collected before TCRalphabeta/CD19-depleted stem cell transplant. The chain is built from TRBV5-1 and TRBJ2-5; TRBD2 matches at 9 bases. The CDR3 region is CASSPVAGARETQYF. The CDR3 bases are TGCGCCAGCAGCCCGGTAGCGGGAGCTCGAGAGACCCAGTACTTC.